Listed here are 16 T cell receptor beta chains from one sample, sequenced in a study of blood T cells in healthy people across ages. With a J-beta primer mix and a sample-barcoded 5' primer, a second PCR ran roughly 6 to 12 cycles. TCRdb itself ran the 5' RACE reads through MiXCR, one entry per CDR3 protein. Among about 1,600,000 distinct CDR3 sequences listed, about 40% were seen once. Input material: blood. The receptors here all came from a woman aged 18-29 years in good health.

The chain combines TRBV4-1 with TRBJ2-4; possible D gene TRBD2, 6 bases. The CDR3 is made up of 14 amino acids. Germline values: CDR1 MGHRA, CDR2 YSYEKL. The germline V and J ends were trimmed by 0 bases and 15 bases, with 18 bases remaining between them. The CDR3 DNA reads TGCGCCAGCAGCCAAGAGGAGGGACCTCCCGACCCGTACTTC. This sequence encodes CASSQEEGPPDPYF.

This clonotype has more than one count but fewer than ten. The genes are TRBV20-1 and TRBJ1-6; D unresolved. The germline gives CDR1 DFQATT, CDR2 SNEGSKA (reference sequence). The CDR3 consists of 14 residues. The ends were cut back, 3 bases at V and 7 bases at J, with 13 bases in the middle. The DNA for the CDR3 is TGCAGTGCTAGCCCCAGATTGGAGAATTCACCCCTCCACTTT. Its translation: CSASPRLENSPLHF.

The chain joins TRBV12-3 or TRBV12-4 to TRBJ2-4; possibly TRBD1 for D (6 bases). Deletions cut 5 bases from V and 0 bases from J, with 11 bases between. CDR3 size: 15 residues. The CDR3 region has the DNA TGTGCCAGCAGTATCCGGACAGTAGCCAAAAACATTCAGTACTTC. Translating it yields CASSIRTVAKNIQYF.

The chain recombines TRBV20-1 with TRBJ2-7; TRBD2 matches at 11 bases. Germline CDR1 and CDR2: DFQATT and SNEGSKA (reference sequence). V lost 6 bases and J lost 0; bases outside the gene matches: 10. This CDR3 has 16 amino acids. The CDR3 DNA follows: TGCAGTGCCACAGTCCTGACTAGCGGGAACTCCTACGAGCAGTACTTC. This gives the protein CSATVLTSGNSYEQYF.

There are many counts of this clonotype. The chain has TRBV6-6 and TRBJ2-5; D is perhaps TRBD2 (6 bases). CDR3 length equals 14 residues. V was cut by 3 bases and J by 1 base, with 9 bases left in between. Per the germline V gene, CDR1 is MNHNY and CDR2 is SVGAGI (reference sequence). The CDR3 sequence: CASSYVSGQETQYF. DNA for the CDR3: TGTGCCAGCAGTTATGTTAGCGGCCAAGAGACCCAGTACTTC.

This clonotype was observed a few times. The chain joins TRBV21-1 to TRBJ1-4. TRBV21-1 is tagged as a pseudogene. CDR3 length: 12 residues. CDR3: CASNWTNEKLFF. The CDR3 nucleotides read TGTGCCAGCAATTGGACTAATGAAAAACTGTTTTTT.

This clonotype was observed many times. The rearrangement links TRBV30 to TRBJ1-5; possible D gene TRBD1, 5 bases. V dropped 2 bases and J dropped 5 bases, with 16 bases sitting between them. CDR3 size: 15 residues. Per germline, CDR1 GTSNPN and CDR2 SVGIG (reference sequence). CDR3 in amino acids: CAWSSGPVQDQPQHF. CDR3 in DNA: TGTGCCTGGAGTTCAGGGCCCGTACAGGATCAGCCCCAGCATTTT.

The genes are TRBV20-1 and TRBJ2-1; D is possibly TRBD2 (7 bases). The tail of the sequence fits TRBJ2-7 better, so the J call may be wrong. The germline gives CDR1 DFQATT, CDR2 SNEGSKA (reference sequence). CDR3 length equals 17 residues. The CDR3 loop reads CSARKRGGGNSYNEQYF. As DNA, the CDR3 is TGCAGTGCCCGAAAACGCGGGGGCGGGAACTCCTACAATGAGCAGTACTTC.

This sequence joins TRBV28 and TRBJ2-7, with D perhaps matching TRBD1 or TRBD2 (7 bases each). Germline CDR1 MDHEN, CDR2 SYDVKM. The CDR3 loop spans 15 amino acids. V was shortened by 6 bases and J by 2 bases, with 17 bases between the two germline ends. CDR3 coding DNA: TGTGCCAGCAGCGGGGGGACAGTACTGACCTACGAGCAGTACTTC. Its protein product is CASSGGTVLTYEQYF.

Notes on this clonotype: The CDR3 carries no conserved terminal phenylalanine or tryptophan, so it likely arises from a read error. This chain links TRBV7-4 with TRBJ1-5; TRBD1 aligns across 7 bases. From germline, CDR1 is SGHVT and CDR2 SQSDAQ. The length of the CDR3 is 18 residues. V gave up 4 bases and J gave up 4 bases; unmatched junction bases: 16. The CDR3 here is CASSSHREGANTNQPQHS. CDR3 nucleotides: TGTGCCAGCAGCTCACATAGGGAGGGGGCCAATACTAATCAGCCCCAGCATTCT.

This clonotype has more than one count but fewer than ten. CDR3 in DNA: TGTGCCAGCAGCCACCAGCAGCGGGGGGCCTACAATGAGCAGTTCTTC. It specifies CASSHQQRGAYNEQFF. The V call is TRBV4-2, the J call TRBJ2-1, with TRBD2 identical over 9 bases. CDR1 LGHNA and CDR2 YNFKEQ come from the germline V gene. This CDR3 spans 16 amino acids. V trimming: 3 bases; J trimming: 2 bases; junction bases outside the gene matches: 5.

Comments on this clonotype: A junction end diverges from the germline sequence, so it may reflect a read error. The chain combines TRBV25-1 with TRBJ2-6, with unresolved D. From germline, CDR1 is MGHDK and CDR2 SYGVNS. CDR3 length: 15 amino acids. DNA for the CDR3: TGTGCCAGCAGTGCATGGGAATCTGGGACCAACGTCCTGACTTTC. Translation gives CASSAWESGTNVLTF.

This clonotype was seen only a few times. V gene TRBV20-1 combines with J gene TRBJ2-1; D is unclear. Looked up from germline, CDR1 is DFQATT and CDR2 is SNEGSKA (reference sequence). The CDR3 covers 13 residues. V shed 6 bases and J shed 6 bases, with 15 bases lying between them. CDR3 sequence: CSAPWETSNEQFF. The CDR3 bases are TGCAGTGCCCCTTGGGAAACCAGCAATGAGCAGTTCTTC.

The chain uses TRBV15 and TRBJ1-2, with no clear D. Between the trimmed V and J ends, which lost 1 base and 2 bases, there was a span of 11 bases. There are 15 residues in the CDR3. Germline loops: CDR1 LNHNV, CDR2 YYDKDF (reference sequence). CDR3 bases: TGTGCCACCAGCAGAGTCCGAGAGTCGAACTATGGCTACACCTTC. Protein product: CATSRVRESNYGYTF.

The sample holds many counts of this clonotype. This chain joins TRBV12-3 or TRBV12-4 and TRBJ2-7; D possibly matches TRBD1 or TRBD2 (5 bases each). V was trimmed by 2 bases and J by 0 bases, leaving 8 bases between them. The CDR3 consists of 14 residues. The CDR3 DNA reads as TGTGCCAGCAGTTTAAAGGGGAGCTCCTACGAGCAGTACTTC. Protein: CASSLKGSSYEQYF.

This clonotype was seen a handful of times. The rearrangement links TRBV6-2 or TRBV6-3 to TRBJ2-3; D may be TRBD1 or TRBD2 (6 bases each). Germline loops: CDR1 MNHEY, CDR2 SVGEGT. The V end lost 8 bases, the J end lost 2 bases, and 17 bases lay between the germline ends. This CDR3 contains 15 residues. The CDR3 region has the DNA TGTGCCAGCCGGGGGCTCACCTCCGTCACAGATACGCAGTATTTT. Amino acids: CASRGLTSVTDTQYF.